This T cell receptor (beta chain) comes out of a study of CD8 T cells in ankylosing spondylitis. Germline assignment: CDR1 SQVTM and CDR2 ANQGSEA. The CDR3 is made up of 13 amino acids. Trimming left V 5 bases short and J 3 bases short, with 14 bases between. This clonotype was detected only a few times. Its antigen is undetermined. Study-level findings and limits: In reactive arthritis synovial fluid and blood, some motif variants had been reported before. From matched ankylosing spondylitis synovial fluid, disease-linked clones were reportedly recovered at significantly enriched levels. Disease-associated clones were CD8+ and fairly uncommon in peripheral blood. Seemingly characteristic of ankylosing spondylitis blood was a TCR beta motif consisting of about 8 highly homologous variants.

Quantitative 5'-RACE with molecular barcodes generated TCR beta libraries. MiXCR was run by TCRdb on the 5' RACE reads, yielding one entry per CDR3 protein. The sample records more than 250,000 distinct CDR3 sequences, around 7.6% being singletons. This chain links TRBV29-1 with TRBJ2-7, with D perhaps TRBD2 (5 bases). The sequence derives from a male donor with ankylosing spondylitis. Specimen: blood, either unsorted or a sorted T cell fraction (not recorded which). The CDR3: CSVSRGWGYEQYF. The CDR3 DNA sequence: TGCAGCGTTTCTCGGGGTTGGGGCTACGAGCAGTACTTC.